These T cell receptor beta chains were read from a single sample in a study of blood T cell repertoires in COVID-19. TCRdb's copy holds only in-frame clones and misses some; the assay was immunoSEQ multiplex PCR. This table holds a few hundred thousand clones, 75% to 85% found once. Sequencing input: peripheral blood. The receptors here all came from a human donor in a cohort sampled during active COVID-19. CDR3s include the opening cysteine and the closing phenylalanine or tryptophan. Each record gives: V gene, J gene, clone size, D gene, CDR3 DNA, CDR3 protein. A D gene is named only where the DNA matches it firmly. Expanded clones are given a class, and other clones once, few, many or no size at all.

TRBV10-3	TRBJ1-1	once	-	TGTGCCATCAGTGGAGGGTATCGGAACACTGAAGCTTTCTTT	CAISGGYRNTEAFF
TRBV11-1	TRBJ2-7	-	TRBD2	TGTGCCAGCAGCTTGGGACTAGCGGGGAGCTCCTACGAGCAGTACTTC	CASSLGLAGSSYEQYF
TRBV11-2	TRBJ2-2	many	TRBD2	TGTGCCAGCAGCTCGCGGGGGGCCTTCACCGGGGAGCTGTTTTTT	CASSSRGAFTGELFF
TRBV28	TRBJ1-2	-	-	TGTGCCAGCAGTTTGGGCAGTAACTATGGCTACACCTTC	CASSLGSNYGYTF
TRBV5-6	TRBJ2-7	-	-	TGTGCCAGCAGCTTGGCGGTAGAGCAGTACTTC	CASSLAVEQYF
TRBV10-3	TRBJ2-3	-	TRBD1	TGTGCCATCGGGACAGGGTCGGTGTCAGATACGCAGTATTTT	CAIGTGSVSDTQYF
TRBV6-5	TRBJ1-1	once	-	TGTGCCAGCAGACGAATAACAGGGATCAGCACTGAAGCTTTCTTT	CASRRITGISTEAFF
TRBV2	TRBJ2-1	-	TRBD2	TGTGCCAGCATTTTTAGCGGGGGGGCAGGGTACAATGAGCAGTTCTTC	CASIFSGGAGYNEQFF
TRBV5-1	TRBJ2-7	-	TRBD2	TGCGCCAGCCGGATGGGCCCTTCCGGACTAGCCCCGACCTACGAGCAGTACTTC	CASRMGPSGLAPTYEQYF
TRBV7-3	TRBJ2-6	many	-	TGTGCCAGCAGCTTAACGCAGGCTGGGGCCAACGTCCTGACTTTC	CASSLTQAGANVLTF
TRBV5-4	TRBJ2-3	-	-	TGTGCCAGCAGCAGAGATGCAGATACGCAGTATTTT	CASSRDADTQYF
TRBV3-1/TRBV3-2	TRBJ1-4	-	-	TGTGCCAGCACCTTCAGGACAGCCGAAAAACTGTTTTTT	CASTFRTAEKLFF
TRBV2	TRBJ1-1	-	-	TGTGCCAGCAGGACCGACAGGAACACTGAAGCTTTCTTT	CASRTDRNTEAFF
TRBV6-5	TRBJ1-5	-	-	TGTGCCAGCAGTTACGTAGAGGGTGCCCAGCCCCAGCATTTT	CASSYVEGAQPQHF
TRBV5-1	TRBJ1-6	-	-	TGCGCCAGCAGCTTGGGGGCAGGGCAAGATAATTCACCCCTCCACTTT	CASSLGAGQDNSPLHF
TRBV24-1	TRBJ1-2	-	-	TGTGCCACCAGTGATTGGACAGCCAACTATGGCTACACCTTC	CATSDWTANYGYTF
TRBV10-3	TRBJ1-2	-	TRBD1	TGTGCCATCACCGCCGAGACAGGGGGAGGCTACACCTTC	CAITAETGGGYTF
TRBV5-8	TRBJ1-1	-	-	TGTGCCAGCAGGGGGGGGCGCGACACTGAAGCTTTCTTT	CASRGGRDTEAFF
TRBV18	TRBJ2-7	-	-	TGTGCCAGCTCACCACCTTCTAAAAACTACGAGCAGTACTTC	CASSPPSKNYEQYF
TRBV20-1	TRBJ2-7	-	TRBD1	TGCAGTGCTAGTCTACTCCGGGACAGACTCTTCTACGAGCAGTACTTC	CSASLLRDRLFYEQYF
TRBV25-1	TRBJ1-5	-	-	TGTGCCAGCAGTGACAGGGAGGGGTGGTATGGCGATCAGCCCCAGCATTTT	CASSDREGWYGDQPQHF
TRBV24-1	TRBJ1-2	-	TRBD1	TGTGCCACCAGTGACTTAGACAGGGGTCATGGCTACACCTTC	CATSDLDRGHGYTF
TRBV2	TRBJ1-6	-	-	TGTGCCAGCACCCCCGGACAGAATTCACCCCTCCACTTT	CASTPGQNSPLHF
TRBV5-1	TRBJ2-7	-	TRBD1	TGCGCCAGCAGCTTGGTTCCCGGGACAGTAATACCGTACGAGCAGTACTTC	CASSLVPGTVIPYEQYF
TRBV7-9	TRBJ2-1	-	-	TGTGCCAGCAGCCGTCCTAGGGGGGAGCAGTTCTTC	CASSRPRGEQFF
TRBV5-1	TRBJ1-1	-	-	TGCGCCAGCAGCTTGATGGCTTTCATTAACAGTGAAGCTTTCTTT	CASSLMAFINSEAFF
TRBV3-1/TRBV3-2	TRBJ2-4	-	TRBD1	TGTGCCAGCAGCCAAGACTATAGGACAGGGATGGTCAAAAACATTCAGTACTTC	CASSQDYRTGMVKNIQYF
TRBV30	TRBJ1-5	-	-	TGTGCCTGGGGCTACAGGGGCAATCAGCCCCAGCATTTT	CAWGYRGNQPQHF
TRBV2	TRBJ1-2	-	-	TGTGCCAGCAGCCAATTCAAGGACGGGAGTAACTATGGCTACACCTTC	CASSQFKDGSNYGYTF
TRBV9	TRBJ2-7	-	TRBD1	TGTGCCAGCAGCCCAACCCCACAGGGGGCGAAAGGTGAGCAGTACTTC	CASSPTPQGAKGEQYF
TRBV30	TRBJ2-7	many	TRBD1	TGTGCCTGGAGCGGACAGGGGTGGGAGCAGTACTTC	CAWSGQGWEQYF
TRBV6-5	TRBJ1-2	-	-	TGTGCCAGCAGTCTCGTCGGGAACGGGGTCTATGGCTACACCTTC	CASSLVGNGVYGYTF
TRBV6-5	TRBJ2-2	once	TRBD1	TGTGCCAGCATTCCGGGACAGGGGGCCACCGGGGAGCTGTTTTTT	CASIPGQGATGELFF
TRBV4-1	TRBJ2-7	-	TRBD1	TGCGCCAGCAGCCAAGGGACAGGGGGCTCCTACGAGCAGTACTTC	CASSQGTGGSYEQYF
TRBV12-3/TRBV12-4	TRBJ2-3	once	-	TGTGCCAGCAGTTTATGGGGGCGCGATACGCAGTATTTT	CASSLWGRDTQYF
TRBV19	TRBJ2-3	-	-	TGTGCCAGTAGTATAGGAGGAGCGGCGCCCACAGATACGCAGTATTTT	CASSIGGAAPTDTQYF
TRBV5-6	TRBJ2-1	-	-	TGTGCCAGCAGCTCGCTGGCCCCCAGGATCTACAATGAGCAGTTCTTC	CASSSLAPRIYNEQFF
TRBV7-9	TRBJ2-7	-	-	TGTGCCAGCAGCTTAGTTACTAGTTCCTACGAGCAGTACTTC	CASSLVTSSYEQYF
TRBV6-6	TRBJ1-6	few	-	TGTGCCAGCAGTGGACACAGCTATAATTCACCCCTCCACTTT	CASSGHSYNSPLHF
TRBV10-2	TRBJ2-1	once	TRBD2	TGCGCCAGCAGTGAGTCGAGGGGCGGGGGAGACAATGAGCAGTTCTTC	CASSESRGGGDNEQFF
TRBV24-1	TRBJ2-2	-	-	TGTGCCACCAGTGATCGGGCACAGGGCCTCACCGGGGAGCTGTTTTTT	CATSDRAQGLTGELFF
TRBV27	TRBJ2-1	-	TRBD2	TGTGCCAGCAGTTTGGGAGGGTCCTACAATGAGCAGTTCTTC	CASSLGGSYNEQFF
TRBV27	TRBJ2-7	-	-	-	CASSFGPGAYEQYF
TRBV7-9	TRBJ1-2	many	-	TGTGCCAGCAGCCCCTCGACAGGCTTAAACTATGGCTACACCTTC	CASSPSTGLNYGYTF
TRBV28	TRBJ1-5	-	TRBD1	TGTGCCAGCAGTTTATGGGACCAGGGGGCGCAGGGCAATCAGCCCCAGCATTTT	CASSLWDQGAQGNQPQHF
TRBV12-5	TRBJ2-2	-	-	TGTGCTAGTGGCGTGTTGAACACCGGGGAGCTGTTTTTT	CASGVLNTGELFF
TRBV10-2	TRBJ1-1	-	-	TGCGCCAGCAGGGACCTGGACTTGCTCTCAAACACTGAAGCTTTCTTT	CASRDLDLLSNTEAFF
TRBV19	TRBJ1-1	-	-	TGTGCCAGTAGGTCGACAGGAATCGCTGAAGCTTTCTTT	CASRSTGIAEAFF
TRBV7-8	TRBJ2-7	-	-	TGTGCCAGCAGCTTATTGGAGGGCGTGGAGCAGTACTTC	CASSLLEGVEQYF
TRBV19	TRBJ2-7	-	TRBD1	TGTGCCAGTAGTAGCTCGGGACAGGCCCCCTACGAGCAGTACTTC	CASSSSGQAPYEQYF
TRBV5-5	TRBJ2-7	few	TRBD2	TGTGCCAGCAGCTTGCTACTAGCGGGGAACGAGCAGTACTTC	CASSLLLAGNEQYF
TRBV5-1	TRBJ1-2	-	TRBD1	TGCGCCAGCAGATTAGGGGGCCCCGAATATGGCTACACCTTC	CASRLGGPEYGYTF
TRBV29-1	TRBJ1-1	-	-	TGCAGCGTTCTCTCGGGGGGGGTCACTGAAGCTTTCTTT	CSVLSGGVTEAFF
TRBV4-2	TRBJ2-3	-	-	TGTGCCAGCAGCCTCGCCGCGTCAGATACGCAGTATTTT	CASSLAASDTQYF
TRBV11-2	TRBJ1-2	-	TRBD1	TGTGCCAGCAGCTTAGCTACCGGACAGGGGGAGAGTGTCGACTATGGCTACACCTTC	CASSLATGQGESVDYGYTF